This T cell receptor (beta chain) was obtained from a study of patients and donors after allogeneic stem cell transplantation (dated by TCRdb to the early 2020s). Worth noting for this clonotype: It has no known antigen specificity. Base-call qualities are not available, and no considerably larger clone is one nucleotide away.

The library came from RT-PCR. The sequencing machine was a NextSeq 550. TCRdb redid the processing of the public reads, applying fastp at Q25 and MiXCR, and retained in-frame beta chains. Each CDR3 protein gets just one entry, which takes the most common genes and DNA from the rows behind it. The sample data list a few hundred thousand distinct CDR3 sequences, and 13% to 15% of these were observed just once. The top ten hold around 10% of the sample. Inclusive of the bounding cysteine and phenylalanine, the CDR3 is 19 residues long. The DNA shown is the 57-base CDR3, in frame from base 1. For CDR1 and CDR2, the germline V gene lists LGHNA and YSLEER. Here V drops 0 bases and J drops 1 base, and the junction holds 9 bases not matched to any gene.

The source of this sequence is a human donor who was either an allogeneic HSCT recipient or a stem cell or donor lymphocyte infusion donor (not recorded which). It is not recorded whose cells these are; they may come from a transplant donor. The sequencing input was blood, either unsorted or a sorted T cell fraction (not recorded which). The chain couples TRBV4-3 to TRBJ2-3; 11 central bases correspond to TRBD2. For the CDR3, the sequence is CASSQDLASGGSRTDTQYF. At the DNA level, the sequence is TGCGCCAGCAGCCAAGACTTGGCTAGCGGGGGGTCCCGCACAGATACGCAGTATTTT.